This T cell receptor beta chain was found in a study of shared clonotypes between healthy human individuals. Within Nashville, Tennessee resided all donors, each a Caucasian adult. Generated by immunoSEQ multiplex PCR, the TCRdb table keeps only in-frame clones and is missing some. This table holds around 500,000 clones, 70% to 85% found once. In germline, CDR1 is MDHEN, CDR2 SYDVKM. This CDR3 has 17 residues. The junction had 8 bases not matched to a gene; V was cut back by 3 bases and J by 1 base. The source of this sequence is a woman aged 40 to 49 in good health. Some clones in this sample may be carry-over from other donors' samples. Sequenced input: PBMCs. The genes are TRBV28 and TRBJ2-1, with 8 bases lining up with TRBD2. CDR3 loop: CASSFLAGGGSYNEQFF. The CDR3 coding sequence is TGTGCCAGCAGTTTTCTAGCGGGCGGAGGATCCTACAATGAGCAGTTCTTC.